The clone carrying this TCR beta chain appeared a few times. Its antigen is as yet unknown. V lost 5 bases and J lost 2, with 13 bases in between. Germline assignment: CDR1 MDHEN and CDR2 SYDVKM. The CDR3 contains 16 residues. One entry per CDR3 protein, called by TCRdb with MiXCR from the 5' RACE reads. The sample carries some 550,000 distinct CDR3 sequences, approximately 21% recorded once. These data belong to a study of T cells after yellow fever vaccination. Study conclusions and caveats: Clonotype sharing between CD4 and CD8 compartments was small.

The TCR comes from a man in his thirties or forties who received the YFV17D yellow fever vaccine. Here the sequenced sample was PBMCs, taken 15 days after the yellow fever booster vaccination. This chain links TRBV28 with TRBJ2-6; D is uncertain. The CDR3 coding sequence is TGTGCCAGCAGTGCACCGTCCGAGACTGGGGCCAACGTCCTGACTTTC. Its protein product is CASSAPSETGANVLTF.